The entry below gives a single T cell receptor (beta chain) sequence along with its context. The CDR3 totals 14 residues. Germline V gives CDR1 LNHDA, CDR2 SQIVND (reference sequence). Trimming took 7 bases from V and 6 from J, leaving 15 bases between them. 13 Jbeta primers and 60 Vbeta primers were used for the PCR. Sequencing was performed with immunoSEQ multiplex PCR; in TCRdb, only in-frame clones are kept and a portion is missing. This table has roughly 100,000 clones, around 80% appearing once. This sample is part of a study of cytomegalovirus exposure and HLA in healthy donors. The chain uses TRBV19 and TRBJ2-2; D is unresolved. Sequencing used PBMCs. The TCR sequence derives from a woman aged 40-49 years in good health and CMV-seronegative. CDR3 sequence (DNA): TGTGCCAGTATGTCAGGTTCTCATCCCGGGGAGCTGTTTTTT. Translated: CASMSGSHPGELFF.